The 11 T cell receptor beta chains given below trace back to one sample, sequenced in a study of T cells after somatic rescue of genetic block. Data came from immunoSEQ multiplex PCR; TCRdb stores just in-frame clones and leaves some out. The table shows over 14,000 clones, with 65% to 75% occurring only once. What was sequenced was peripheral blood mononuclear cells (PBMCs). Receptors were obtained from a man aged 18-30 years.

V and J are TRBV5-1 and TRBJ1-1; possibly TRBD1 for D (5 bases). CDR1 and CDR2 from the germline V gene are SGHRS and YFSETQ. The CDR3 is made up of 14 amino acids. V was cut by 1 base and J by 5 bases, with 12 bases left in between. In nucleotides, the CDR3 is TGCGCCAGCAGCTTGATTAGTGGGACGACTGAAGCTTTCTTT. Its translation: CASSLISGTTEAFF.

The CDR3 reads CASSSLGEGAYEQYF. CDR3 sequence (DNA): TGCGCCAGCAGCTCCTTGGGGGAAGGGGCCTACGAGCAGTACTTC. This chain joins TRBV5-1 and TRBJ2-7; D may be TRBD1 or TRBD2 (5 bases each). Per germline, CDR1 SGHRS and CDR2 YFSETQ. The CDR3 has 15 residues. V lost 3 bases and J 2 bases, leaving 15 bases between the germline ends. Using reference TRBV5-1 and TRBJ2-7 for the parts outside the CDR3, the full variable domain is KAGVTQTPRYLIKTRGQQVTLSCSPISGHRSVSWYQQTPGQGLQFLFEYFSETQRNKGNFPGRFSGRQFSNSRSEMNVSTLELGDSALYLCASSSLGEGAYEQYFGPGTRLTVT.

The chain recombines TRBV6-1 with TRBJ2-7, with unresolved D. This CDR3 is built from 16 residues. V was trimmed by 2 bases and J by 4 bases, leaving 18 bases between them. The V gene's germline CDR1 is MNHNS and CDR2 SASEGT. The CDR3 is CASSEMARLSTYEQYF. In nucleotides, the CDR3 is TGTGCCAGCAGTGAAATGGCGAGATTATCTACTTACGAGCAGTACTTC.

CDR3 sequence (DNA): TGTGCCAGCAGTTTCCCTGGGAAGGTCACTGAAGCTTTCTTT. It translates to CASSFPGKVTEAFF. This chain links TRBV28 with TRBJ1-1, with D unresolved. The length of the CDR3 is 14 residues. V dropped 3 bases and J dropped 4 bases, with 12 bases sitting between them. CDR1 and CDR2 from the germline V gene are MDHEN and SYDVKM. The complete variable domain, with remaining parts taken from reference TRBV28 and TRBJ1-1, reads DVKVTQSSRYLVKRTGEKVFLECVQDMDHENMFWYRQDPGLGLRLIYFSYDVKMKEKGDIPEGYSVSREKKERFSLILESASTNQTSMYLCASSFPGKVTEAFFGQGTRLTVV.

The V and J genes are TRBV28 and TRBJ2-1, with D perhaps matching TRBD2 (6 bases). Germline CDR1 reads MDHEN; CDR2 reads SYDVKM. V was trimmed by 5 bases and J by 4 bases, leaving 9 bases between them. The CDR3 has 13 amino acids. The CDR3: CASSPGTYNEQFF. DNA of the CDR3: TGTGCCAGCAGTCCAGGGACTTACAATGAGCAGTTCTTC.

The chain combines TRBV6-6 with TRBJ2-4, with D possibly TRBD2 on 6 matching bases. V was cut by 2 bases and J by 2 bases, with 7 bases left in between. This CDR3 region has 14 residues. Germline assignment: CDR1 MNHNY and CDR2 SVGAGI (reference sequence). The chain's CDR3 is CASSYAGPKNIQYF. The CDR3, as DNA: TGTGCCAGCAGTTACGCGGGGCCCAAAAACATTCAGTACTTC.

A word on this clone: This may arise from a read error, as a much more abundant clone is one base away. Since no conserved phenylalanine or tryptophan closes the CDR3, a read error is the likely cause. The chain combines TRBV5-4 with TRBJ2-7; weak D call: TRBD2 (7 bases). The CDR3 has 17 amino acids. CDR1 is SGHNT and CDR2 is YYREEE in the germline V gene (reference sequence). V lost 4 bases and J lost 4, with 24 bases in between. Here the CDR3 DNA reads TGTGCCAGCAGCGCACCCGTGGGGGGGGGCGGCCAGTACGAGCAGTACCTC. It is translated as CASSAPVGGGGQYEQYL.

In its sample, this clone was seen a few times. V usage is TRBV5-6 and J usage is TRBJ1-1, with D uncertain. Trimming shortened V by 6 bases and J by 8 bases, and 17 bases separated the two germline ends. The CDR3 consists of 13 residues. Per the germline V gene, CDR1 is SGHDT and CDR2 is YYEEEE. The CDR3 here is CASTLRKSFEAFF. CDR3 bases: TGTGCCAGCACCCTAAGGAAGTCTTTCGAAGCTTTCTTT.

This clone occurred a few times. The gene calls are TRBV15 and TRBJ1-2; D remains unclear. V lost 1 base, J lost 2 bases, and 5 bases lay in between. The CDR3 is 13 amino acids. CDR1 is LNHNV, CDR2 YYDKDF, per germline (reference sequence). The CDR3: CATSRGGNYGYTF. DNA of the CDR3: TGTGCCACCAGCAGAGGAGGGAACTATGGCTACACCTTC.

The count of this clone is one. V usage is TRBV7-8 and J usage is TRBJ2-7; D possibly uses TRBD1 or TRBD2 (6 bases each). V lost 8 bases and J 6 bases, leaving 11 bases between the germline ends. Germline-derived CDR1 and CDR2 are SGHVS and FQNEAQ. This CDR3 has 11 amino acids. The CDR3 region is CASRGGREQYF. In nucleotides, the CDR3 is TGTGCCAGCCGAGGGGGGCGCGAGCAGTACTTC.

This clone was seen only a few times. The chain employs TRBV25-1 and TRBJ2-2; 8 bases match TRBD2. J gave up 11 bases and V 7 bases, and 6 bases lay outside the gene matches. In germline, CDR1 is MGHDK, CDR2 SYGVNS. This CDR3 has 12 residues. CDR3: CASTSGSAELFF. In DNA, the CDR3 is TGTGCCAGCACCAGCGGGAGTGCTGAGCTGTTTTTT.